What follows describes a single T cell receptor (beta chain). Its antigen is not identified. This sample is drawn from a study of cytomegalovirus exposure and HLA in healthy donors. The PCR had 60 Vbeta and 13 Jbeta primers. Clones were read by immunoSEQ multiplex PCR, and TCRdb kept only the in-frame ones, dropping some. The sample spans 200,000 to 250,000 clones; the ten largest clones claim about 0.9%. Whole-study findings and limits: Several V segments, TRBV6-2 and TRBV6-3 among them, could not be told apart and were dropped.

This CDR3 spans 16 amino acids. Germline V gene data show CDR1 as LNHDA and CDR2 as SQIVND (reference sequence). Trimming took off 7 bases at V and 3 bases at J, with 21 bases between the two ends. V usage is TRBV19 and J usage is TRBJ1-1; tentative D call: TRBD1 (5 bases). This sequence originates from a woman younger than 45 in good health and CMV-seropositive. Sequenced material: PBMCs. The CDR3 nucleotides read TGTGCCAGTACCTACATCGGGCGTTCGGGGGACACTGAAGCTTTCTTT. Amino acids: CASTYIGRSGDTEAFF.